A selection of T cell receptor beta chains follows, all from one sample in a study of immune characterization of retroperitoneal liposarcoma. A single record per CDR3 protein comes from TCRdb applying MiXCR to the PCR reads. The sample holds 1,500 to 2,000 distinct CDR3 sequences; approximately 30% are singletons and the top ten take 16%. Material for sequencing was tumor tissue. These receptors all come from a female donor with retroperitoneal liposarcoma. CDR3s include the opening cysteine and the closing phenylalanine or tryptophan. Fields, in order: V gene, clone size, J gene, D gene, CDR3 DNA, CDR3 protein. The D gene is left open where the match is weak. Clone size appears in some rows only: once, few, many, or a class for an expanded clone.

>TRBV11-3|large|TRBJ2-1|TRBD2
TGTGCCAGCAGCTTAATCGGACTAGCGGGAGGGAATGAGCAGTTCTTC
CASSLIGLAGGNEQFF
>TRBV7-2|large|TRBJ2-7|TRBD2
TGTGCCAGCAGCTTAGATCCTAGCGGCTACGAGCAGTACTTC
CASSLDPSGYEQYF
>TRBV12-3/TRBV12-4|-|TRBJ2-4|-
TGTGCCAGCAGTTCTCTCGAAGAAGGCGGCGGAAACATTCAGTACTTC
CASSSLEEGGGNIQYF
>TRBV28|-|TRBJ1-2|TRBD1
TGTGCCAGCAGGGGACAGGGGTTTGATGGCTACACCTTC
CASRGQGFDGYTF
>TRBV12-3/TRBV12-4|medium-sized|TRBJ2-7|-
TGTGCCAGCAGTCCCGGCAGGGGGGTATCCTACGAGCAGTACTTC
CASSPGRGVSYEQYF
>TRBV28|-|TRBJ2-7|-
TGTGCCAGCAGTTTCGGCGGTCCTCAGGCCGAGCAGTACTTC
CASSFGGPQAEQYF
>TRBV6-1|-|TRBJ2-7|-
TGTGCCAGCAGGCCGTGGGGGCCCCTCTACGAGCAGTACTTC
CASRPWGPLYEQYF
>TRBV7-2|large|TRBJ2-1|-
TGTGCCAGCAGCTTTAACGGGGGCTTTGAGCAGTTCTTC
CASSFNGGFEQFF
>TRBV6-1|-|TRBJ2-1|-
TGTGCCAGCAGTGATCAGTTGGAGCGGGATGAGCAGTTCTTC
CASSDQLERDEQFF
>TRBV7-2|large|TRBJ2-5|TRBD2
TGTGCCAGCAGCGACGTAGCGGGAGGGCTTCAAGGAGAGACCCAGTACTTC
CASSDVAGGLQGETQYF
>TRBV7-8|medium-sized|TRBJ2-1|TRBD1
TGTGCCAGCCGAGGCGGTAGACAGGGATCGGTTGAGCAGTTCTTC
CASRGGRQGSVEQFF